This record covers a single T cell receptor beta chain. CDR3 size: 14 residues. Between the trimmed V and J ends, which lost 1 base and 6 bases, there was a span of 13 bases. CDR1 is MDHEN and CDR2 is SYDVKM in the germline V gene. This record comes from a study of technical replicates of blood from a few donors. Method: immunoSEQ multiplex PCR; TCRdb's copy keeps in-frame clones and lacks some. Here the sample spans over 70,000 clones, approximately 97% being singletons. This chain connects TRBV28 to TRBJ2-7; tentative D call: TRBD2 (7 bases). This clonotype originated in a human donor in good health. The sequenced material came from T cells isolated from PBMCs. Here the CDR3 reads CASSLYRGGSEQYF. CDR3 nucleotides: TGTGCCAGCAGTTTATATAGGGGGGGGTCCGAGCAGTACTTC.